The clone carrying this T cell receptor beta chain occurred many times. Its antigen is unidentified. This entry comes from a study of regulatory T cells in long-lasting Graves disease. Study-level results: Accuracy may have been reduced by the small sample size.

Regarding time point: newly diagnosed GD, antithyroid drugs for less than 3 months. RNA from PBMCs was the source of the TCR library. A blood draw put around 9 milliliters of peripheral blood into EDTA tubes. Construction of TCR beta libraries relied on iRepertoire HTBI primers and on Arm-PCR targeting CDR3 regions. TCRdb re-analysed the multiplex PCR reads in MiXCR, keeping a single row per CDR3 protein. The table shows under 450,000 distinct CDR3 sequences, with under 20% occurring only once. Trimming removed 4 bases at V and 5 bases at J, with 16 bases between. The germline CDR1 and CDR2 sequences are MDHEN and SYDVKM. The CDR3 totals 15 residues. The same data also contributed to another study, on T cells in Graves' hyperthyroidism and ophthalmopathy. That source adds: First-round RT-PCR of the TCR CDR3 relied on the HTBI primer set.

The origin of this receptor is a woman aged 18-29 years with Graves disease. The sequences come from peripheral blood mononuclear cells (PBMCs), collected at new diagnosis, from a patient treated with antithyroid drugs. This chain links TRBV28 with TRBJ2-3, with D perhaps assigned TRBD1 or TRBD2 (5 bases each). For the CDR3, the DNA is TGTGCCAGCAGTTCCCGGGACCGGGACGGAGATACGCAGTATTTT. Its translation: CASSSRDRDGDTQYF.